The 22 T cell receptor beta chains given below trace back to one sample, sequenced in a study of shared clonotypes between healthy human individuals. Repertoires were generated with immunoSEQ multiplex PCR, while TCRdb's copy carries only in-frame clones and drops some. The sample includes roughly 490,000 clones, around 79% of them seen just once. Sequencing input: PBMCs. The source of these receptors is a woman in her thirties or forties in good health. Some clones in this sample may be carry-over from other donors' samples.

This clone occurred once. Other DNA sequences of this sample code for an identical CDR3. The V and J genes are TRBV19 and TRBJ2-1, with 13 bases lining up with TRBD2. Trimming at V came to 4 bases and at J to 7 bases, leaving 4 bases not matched to a gene. The CDR3 has 15 residues. Per the germline V gene, CDR1 is LNHDA and CDR2 is SQIVND (reference sequence). CDR3 protein: CASSRLAGGVNEQFF. Written as DNA, the CDR3 is TGTGCCAGTAGTAGACTAGCGGGAGGTGTTAATGAGCAGTTCTTC.

J is TRBJ2-1 and V is TRBV5-1, with 12 positions matching TRBD2. Germline lookup yields CDR1 SGHRS and CDR2 YFSETQ. This CDR3 spans 14 amino acids. V shed 4 bases, J shed 8 bases, and the junction held 4 bases outside the gene matches. The CDR3 DNA reads as TGCGCCAGCAGCGGCGGGACTAGCGGGTATGAGCAGTTCTTC. Its protein product is CASSGGTSGYEQFF.

V is TRBV28 and J is TRBJ1-2; weak D call: TRBD1 (5 bases). CDR1 and CDR2 from the germline V gene are MDHEN and SYDVKM. V gave up 5 bases and J gave up 5 bases, with 15 bases separating them. The CDR3 is 14 residues long. The CDR3 sequence is CASSVRGFGYGYTF. The CDR3 DNA sequence: TGTGCCAGCAGTGTTAGGGGTTTCGGGTATGGCTACACCTTC.

This clone was observed many times. V is TRBV28 and J is TRBJ2-4, with D possibly TRBD1 on 5 matching bases. The V end was cut by 5 bases, the J end by 2 bases, with 10 bases between. The CDR3 spans 14 residues. Germline V lookup: CDR1 MDHEN, CDR2 SYDVKM. The CDR3 DNA reads as TGTGCCAGCAGTGCGACAGCTACCAAAAACATTCAGTACTTC. Protein sequence: CASSATATKNIQYF.

This chain links TRBV9 with TRBJ2-3, with a tentative D call TRBD2 (6 bases). V gave up 0 bases and J gave up 4 bases, with 9 bases separating them. CDR3 length: 14 residues. Germline-derived CDR1 and CDR2 are SGDLS and YYNGEE. CDR3 in DNA: TGTGCCAGCAGCGTAGCCGGGAGTGCAGATACGCAGTATTTT. Its protein is CASSVAGSADTQYF.

This chain uses TRBV18 with TRBJ2-5, with no clear D. Trimming shortened V by 0 bases and J by 1 base, and 6 bases separated the two germline ends. Germline V gives CDR1 KGHSH, CDR2 LQKENI. This CDR3 is 14 amino acids long. The CDR3 DNA is TGTGCCAGCTCACCACCGGCACCCCAAGAGACCCAGTACTTC. This encodes CASSPPAPQETQYF.

The rearrangement joins TRBV18 to TRBJ1-2, with D unresolved. CDR3 length: 14 amino acids. The germline gives CDR1 KGHSH, CDR2 LQKENI. The ends were cut back, 2 bases at V and 5 bases at J, with 12 bases in the middle. CDR3 DNA: TGTGCCAGCTCACCAAGCCTAACAGAGTATGGCTACACCTTC. Amino acids: CASSPSLTEYGYTF.

V is TRBV7-2 and J is TRBJ1-2; weak D call: TRBD1 (6 bases). V was trimmed by 0 bases and J by 3 bases, leaving 23 bases between them. Germline assignment: CDR1 SGHTA and CDR2 FQGNSA. This CDR3 has 19 residues. CDR3 loop: CASSLARGQGTRWDYGYTF. The CDR3 bases are TGTGCCAGCAGCTTAGCGAGGGGCCAGGGGACCCGCTGGGACTATGGCTACACCTTC.

The chain has TRBV18 and TRBJ2-7; the match to TRBD1 covers 12 bases. There are 15 residues in the CDR3. Trimming cost V 3 bases and J 4 bases; bases outside gene matches: 4. From germline, CDR1 is KGHSH and CDR2 LQKENI. The CDR3 DNA follows: TGTGCCAGCTCACCGCGGGACAGGGGGCGATACGAGCAGTACTTC. This translates into CASSPRDRGRYEQYF. The full variable domain, its missing parts supplied by reference TRBV18 and TRBJ2-7, is NAGVMQNPRHLVRRRGQEARLRCSPMKGHSHVYWYRQLPEEGLKFMVYLQKENIIDESGMPKERFSAEFPKEGPSILRIQQVVRGDSAAYFCASSPRDRGRYEQYFGPGTRLTVT.

This chain uses TRBV5-1 with TRBJ1-1; no firm D call. This CDR3 comprises 14 residues. Trimming took 6 bases from V and 1 from J, leaving 13 bases between them. Germline lookup yields CDR1 SGHRS and CDR2 YFSETQ. CDR3 sequence (DNA): TGCGCCAGCACGCCGGGGTACTCGAACACTGAAGCTTTCTTT. Translating it yields CASTPGYSNTEAFF.

This sequence joins TRBV5-6 and TRBJ1-1; D uncertain. Deletions cut 0 bases from V and 3 bases from J, with 9 bases between. Germline V lookup: CDR1 SGHDT, CDR2 YYEEEE. The CDR3 contains 14 residues. The DNA for the CDR3 is TGTGCCAGCAGCTTGGATACTTATTACACTGAAGCTTTCTTT. Translation gives CASSLDTYYTEAFF.

The chain joins TRBV27 to TRBJ2-1; D possibly corresponds to TRBD2 (5 bases). This CDR3 is 12 amino acids long. The germline gives CDR1 MNHEY, CDR2 SMNVEV (reference sequence). The V end was cut by 4 bases, the J end by 9 bases, with 10 bases between. CDR3 nucleotides: TGTGCCAGCAGTTATCGGGCGGGTGAGCAGTTCTTC. This encodes CASSYRAGEQFF.

The chain joins TRBV5-1 to TRBJ2-3; tentatively, D is TRBD2 (6 bases). The germline V and J ends were trimmed by 4 bases and 0 bases, with 18 bases remaining between them. This CDR3 has 17 residues. From germline, CDR1 is SGHRS and CDR2 YFSETQ. Here the CDR3 reads CASSEGPAGASTDTQYF. The CDR3 DNA follows: TGCGCCAGCAGCGAGGGGCCAGCGGGCGCTAGCACAGATACGCAGTATTTT.

V and J are TRBV5-1 and TRBJ2-7, with 7 nucleotides matching TRBD1. Germline CDR1 reads SGHRS; CDR2 reads YFSETQ. The CDR3 is 16 amino acids. The trim removed 3 bases at V and 3 bases at J, leaving 12 bases unmatched. The CDR3 nucleotides read TGCGCCAGCAGCTCGAGACCGACAGGGCAGGGCTACGAGCAGTACTTC. Translating gives CASSSRPTGQGYEQYF. Full variable domain (rest looked up from reference TRBV5-1 and TRBJ2-7): KAGVTQTPRYLIKTRGQQVTLSCSPISGHRSVSWYQQTPGQGLQFLFEYFSETQRNKGNFPGRFSGRQFSNSRSEMNVSTLELGDSALYLCASSSRPTGQGYEQYFGPGTRLTVT.

V gene TRBV4-2 combines with J gene TRBJ2-7; 8 nucleotides align to TRBD1. The CDR3 is 15 residues long. In germline, CDR1 is LGHNA, CDR2 YNFKEQ. The ends lost 0 bases at V and 5 bases at J; junction bases unmatched: 6. CDR3 nucleotide sequence: TGTGCCAGCAGCCAAGATAGAGACAGGGGTAACGAGCAGTACTTC. It yields the protein CASSQDRDRGNEQYF.

The chain couples TRBV7-2 to TRBJ2-7, with D possibly matching TRBD1 (6 bases). Trimming stripped 6 bases from V and 6 bases from J, with 24 bases between. Germline lookup yields CDR1 SGHTA and CDR2 FQGNSA. CDR3 length: 16 amino acids. The CDR3 loop reads CASRPPARTARSEQYF. Written as DNA, the CDR3 is TGTGCCAGCAGACCACCCGCGAGGACAGCCAGGAGCGAGCAGTACTTC.

V usage is TRBV6-5 and J usage is TRBJ1-3; D gene ambiguous. The CDR3 is made up of 15 amino acids. V lost 0 bases and J lost 3, with 9 bases in between. In germline, CDR1 is MNHEY, CDR2 SVGAGI. The CDR3 here is CASSYSGLSGNTIYF. As DNA, the CDR3 is TGTGCCAGCAGTTACTCGGGCCTGAGTGGAAACACCATATATTTT.

The chain is built from TRBV5-4 and TRBJ2-7, with 13 bases that match TRBD2. This CDR3 is 16 amino acids long. The V gene end was trimmed by 4 bases and the J gene end by 4 bases; junction bases not matched to a gene: 8. Germline CDR1 and CDR2: SGHNT and YYREEE (reference sequence). The CDR3: CASSPAGLAGEYEQYF. CDR3 bases: TGTGCCAGCAGCCCCGCTGGACTAGCGGGAGAATACGAGCAGTACTTC.

The V call is TRBV20-1, the J call TRBJ2-7; no clear D gene. Trimming left V 6 bases short and J 2 bases short, with 5 bases between. Germline values: CDR1 DFQATT, CDR2 SNEGSKA (reference sequence). This CDR3 comprises 10 residues. CDR3 loop: CSAGTYEQYF. The CDR3 coding sequence is TGCAGTGCAGGGACCTACGAGCAGTACTTC.

The chain employs TRBV5-1 and TRBJ2-1; 7 bases are a match to TRBD2. The V segment lost 4 bases and the J segment 2 bases; nucleotides outside the gene matches: 9. Germline V CDR1 and CDR2: SGHRS, YFSETQ. The CDR3 sequence is 16 residues long. DNA of the CDR3: TGCGCCAGCAGCATCCCTACTAGCGTCACCTACAATGAGCAGTTCTTC. Translating it yields CASSIPTSVTYNEQFF. The full variable domain, completed using reference TRBV5-1 and TRBJ2-1, is KAGVTQTPRYLIKTRGQQVTLSCSPISGHRSVSWYQQTPGQGLQFLFEYFSETQRNKGNFPGRFSGRQFSNSRSEMNVSTLELGDSALYLCASSIPTSVTYNEQFFGPGTRLTVL.

The J gene is TRBJ2-5, the V gene TRBV6-6, with D maybe TRBD2 (7 bases). CDR3 length: 14 amino acids. Germline-derived CDR1 and CDR2 are MNHNY and SVGAGI (reference sequence). V lost 6 bases to trimming and J lost 5 bases, with 16 bases between them. The CDR3 DNA reads as TGTGCCAGCAGCCCCTGGGGGGGGCAGGAGACCCAGTACTTC. It codes for CASSPWGGQETQYF.

The V and J genes are TRBV28 and TRBJ1-2; TRBD1 matches 12 bases. The V segment lost 10 bases and the J segment 4 bases; nucleotides outside the gene matches: 19. The CDR3 totals 18 residues. The germline V gene encodes CDR1 MDHEN and CDR2 SYDVKM. CDR3 residues: CATMGTGTGGRGPYGYTF. The CDR3, as DNA: TGTGCCACCATGGGGACCGGGACAGGGGGCAGGGGGCCCTATGGCTACACCTTC.